This T cell receptor (beta chain) was sequenced during a study of naive and memory T cell subsets. The CDR3 totals 15 residues. Germline V lookup: CDR1 SGHTA, CDR2 FQGNSA. Trimming took 1 base from V and 1 from J, leaving 9 bases between them. After the first PCR, alpha and beta chain libraries were processed separately. As for this clonotype: Its antigen is unknown.

An equimolar mix of two oligonucleotides served as the beta constant-region primer for TRBC1 and TRBC2. A 12-nucleotide UMI and the SP2 primer were added to the cDNA 3' end by oligonucleotide ligation. A single record per CDR3 protein comes from TCRdb applying MiXCR to the UMI-ligation and nested PCR reads. This sample has around 160,000 distinct CDR3 sequences, with over 15% found just once. Whole-study results and caveats: There was no ground truth to check naive and memory subset results. Diversity fell and Gini index rose from naive through CM, EM, EMRA.

The TCR sequence derives from a human donor in good health. This chain connects TRBV7-2 to TRBJ2-3; a weak D match, TRBD2 (5 bases). Specimen: naive CD4+ T cells from blood. The chain's CDR3 is CASSLGGSGTDTQYF. The CDR3 nucleotides read TGTGCCAGCAGCTTAGGTGGGAGCGGCACAGATACGCAGTATTTT. The variable domain in full, with the rest retrieved from reference TRBV7-2 and TRBJ2-3, is GAGVSQSPSNKVTEKGKDVELRCDPISGHTALYWYRQSLGQGLEFLIYFQGNSAPDKSGLPSDRFSAERTGGSVSTLTIQRTQQEDSAVYLCASSLGGSGTDTQYFGPGTRLTVL.